This record concerns one T cell receptor (beta chain) sequence. Its antigen is currently unknown. Germline CDR1 MNHEY, CDR2 SVGAGI. V lost 5 bases and J lost 8; bases outside the gene matches: 11. CDR3 size: 14 residues. The intended depth for sequencing was 1 in 200,000 to 1 in 1 million T cells. Profiling relied on immunoSEQ multiplex PCR, and the TCRdb table lists in-frame clones only, not all of them. The sample yields 55,000 to 85,000 clones, less than 95% seen once. For TCR beta libraries, around 1.8 micrograms of genomic DNA were obtained from cryopreserved PBMCs. The data are from a study of cytotoxic CD8 clonotypes in ibrutinib-treated CLL. Study results and limitations: At the start, clonality exceeded age-matched healthy donors and followed circulating CD8+ T-cell counts.

This TCR was sampled from a human donor with chronic lymphocytic leukemia. The starting material was PBMCs, obtained after 12 months of ibrutinib treatment. This chain joins TRBV6-5 and TRBJ1-2, with 7 positions matching TRBD1. The CDR3 protein is CASSARGQPGGYTF. The CDR3, as DNA: TGTGCCAGCAGTGCCCGGGGACAGCCTGGCGGCTACACCTTC.